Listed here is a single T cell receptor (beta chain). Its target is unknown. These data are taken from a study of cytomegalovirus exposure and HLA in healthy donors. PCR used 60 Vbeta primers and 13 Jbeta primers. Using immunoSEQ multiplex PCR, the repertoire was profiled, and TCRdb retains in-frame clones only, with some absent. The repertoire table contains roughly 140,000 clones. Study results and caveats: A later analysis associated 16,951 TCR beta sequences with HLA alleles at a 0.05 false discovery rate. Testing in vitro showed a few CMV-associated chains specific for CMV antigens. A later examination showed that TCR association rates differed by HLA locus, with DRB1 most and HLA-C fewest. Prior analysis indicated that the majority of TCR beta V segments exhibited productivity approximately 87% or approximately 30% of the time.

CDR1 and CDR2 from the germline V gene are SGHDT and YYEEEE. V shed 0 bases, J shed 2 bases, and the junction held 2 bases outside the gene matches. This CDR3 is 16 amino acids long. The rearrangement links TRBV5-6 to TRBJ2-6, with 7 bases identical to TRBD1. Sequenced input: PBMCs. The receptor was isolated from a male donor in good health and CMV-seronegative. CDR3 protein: CASSLATGAGANVLTF. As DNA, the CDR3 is TGTGCCAGCAGCTTGGCTACAGGGGCTGGGGCCAACGTCCTGACTTTC.